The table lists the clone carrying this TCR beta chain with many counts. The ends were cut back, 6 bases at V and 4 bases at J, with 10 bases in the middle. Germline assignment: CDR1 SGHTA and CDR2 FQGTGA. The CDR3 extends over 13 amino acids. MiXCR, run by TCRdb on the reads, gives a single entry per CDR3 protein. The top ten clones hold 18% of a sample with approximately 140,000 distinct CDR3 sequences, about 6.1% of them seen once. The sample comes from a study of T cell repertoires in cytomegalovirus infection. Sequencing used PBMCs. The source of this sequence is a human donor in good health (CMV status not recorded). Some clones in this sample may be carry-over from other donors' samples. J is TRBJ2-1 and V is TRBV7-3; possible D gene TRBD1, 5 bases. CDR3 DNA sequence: TGTGCCAGCAGTTCGCAGGGTTACAATGAGCAGTTCTTC. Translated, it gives CASSSQGYNEQFF. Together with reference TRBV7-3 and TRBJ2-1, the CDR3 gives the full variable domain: GAGVSQTPSNKVTEKGKYVELRCDPISGHTALYWYRQSLGQGPEFLIYFQGTGAADDSGLPNDRFFAVRPEGSVSTLKIQRTERGDSAVYLCASSSQGYNEQFFGPGTRLTVL.